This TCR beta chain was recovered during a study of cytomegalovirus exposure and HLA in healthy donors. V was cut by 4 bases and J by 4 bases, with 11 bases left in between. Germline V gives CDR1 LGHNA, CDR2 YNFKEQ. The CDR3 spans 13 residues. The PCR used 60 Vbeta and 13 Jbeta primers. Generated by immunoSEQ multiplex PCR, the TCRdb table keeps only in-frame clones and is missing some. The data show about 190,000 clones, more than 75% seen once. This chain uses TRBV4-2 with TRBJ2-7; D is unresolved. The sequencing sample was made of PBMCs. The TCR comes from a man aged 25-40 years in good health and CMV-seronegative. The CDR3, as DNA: TGTGCCAGCAGCCCAGTGGTATTTTACGAGCAGTACTTC. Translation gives CASSPVVFYEQYF.